This T cell receptor beta chain is from a study of high-grade serous ovarian cancer treatment subgroups. In the study overall: Each sample yielded on average roughly 8,200 unique TCR beta rearrangements from approximately 15,000 reads.

CDR1 is KGHSH and CDR2 is LQKENI in the germline V gene. This CDR3 has 15 amino acids. Deletions cut 0 bases from V and 7 bases from J, with 15 bases between. Tumor tissue was taken before any definitive surgery or chemotherapy was given. Study outcomes and limitations: The analyses considered CDR3 and ignored CDR1 and CDR2. Different patients shared almost no repertoire; same-patient tumors shared about 0.1 to 0.79.

Repertoires were generated with immunoSEQ multiplex PCR, while TCRdb's copy carries only in-frame clones and drops some. In the table there are about 18,000 clones, approximately 77% of which are singletons. This clone came up a few times. Its antigen is not identified. The specimen sequenced was tumor tissue. This sequence originates from a human donor with high-grade serous ovarian cancer. J is TRBJ1-2 and V is TRBV18; D unresolved. Written as DNA, the CDR3 is TGTGCCAGCTCACCACCGAACACTGGGTATGGTGGCTACACCTTC. Translating it yields CASSPPNTGYGGYTF.